This T cell receptor beta chain was obtained from a study of blood T cell repertoires in COVID-19. The overall study: Whether acute or convalescent, the COVID-19 samples came from the United States, Italy and Spain.

Original methodology: How many nucleated cells were present was estimated from reference gene primer amplification. The assay was immunoSEQ multiplex PCR, and TCRdb's table has in-frame clones only and misses some. That table furnishes V, J and clone size, whereas the DNA furnished D and trimming. This sample has 150,000 or so clones, with around 92% found just once. The CDR3 sequence is 15 residues long. The germline V gene encodes CDR1 SGHDT and CDR2 YYEEEE. After removal of 0 bases from V and 4 bases from J, the junction contained 6 bases not matched to a gene. It was during active infection that Seattle patients were enrolled and then longitudinally followed.

The chain is built from TRBV5-6 and TRBJ2-7; 8 bases map to TRBD2. Sequencing was performed on peripheral blood. The sequence came from a man aged 30 to 39 with COVID-19, enrolled during active disease. Written as DNA, the CDR3 is TGTGCCAGCAGCTTGGGTCCGGGAGGGCCTTACGAGCAGTACTTC. It encodes CASSLGPGGPYEQYF.